The next 10 T cell receptor beta chains were all read from a single sample in a study of T cell changes during pregnancy in multiple sclerosis. This table comes from immunoSEQ multiplex PCR, and its TCRdb copy is limited to in-frame clones, with some not included. The sample has about 40,000 clones, around 90% seen once; the top ten hold about 1.5%. The source material was PBMCs (not recorded whether the cells were cultured). Receptor source: a female donor with multiple sclerosis, enrolled in a pregnancy study.

The V and J genes are TRBV7-3 and TRBJ2-2; tentative D call: TRBD2 (6 bases). V was cut by 3 bases and J by 2 bases, with 10 bases left in between. This CDR3 spans 15 amino acids. Germline V CDR1 and CDR2: SGHTA, FQGTGA. CDR3 region: CASSLGTSNTGELFF. CDR3 nucleotides: TGTGCCAGCAGCTTGGGGACTTCCAACACCGGGGAGCTGTTTTTT.

The chain recombines TRBV2 with TRBJ1-4, with TRBD1 matching over 8 bases. The CDR3 runs 15 residues. Trimming took 0 bases from V and 6 from J; bases not matched to a gene: 3. CDR1 SNHLY and CDR2 FYNNEI come from the germline V gene. The CDR3 nucleotides read TGTGCCAGCAGTGAAGCGCGGACAGGGCATGAAAAACTGTTTTTT. Amino acid sequence: CASSEARTGHEKLFF.

This sequence joins TRBV6-5 and TRBJ1-1, with a possible D match to TRBD1 (6 bases). V lost 4 bases and J 8 bases, leaving 14 bases between the germline ends. The CDR3 is 13 amino acids. CDR1 MNHEY and CDR2 SVGAGI come from the germline V gene. CDR3 in DNA: TGTGCCAGCAGTTTTGGGGGGGCGGCAGAAGCTTTCTTT. Its protein is CASSFGGAAEAFF.

The chain employs TRBV19 and TRBJ2-5; 10 nucleotides line up with TRBD2. Germline values: CDR1 LNHDA, CDR2 SQIVND (reference sequence). V lost 7 bases to trimming and J lost 2 bases; unmatched junction nucleotides: 4. The CDR3 contains 14 residues. CDR3 in DNA: TGTGCCAGTACCGGGACTAGCGCACAAGAGACCCAGTACTTC. This sequence encodes CASTGTSAQETQYF.

The rearrangement joins TRBV6-6 to TRBJ2-2; D remains unclear. Trimming left V 6 bases short and J 7 bases short, with 12 bases between. The CDR3 is 13 amino acids. CDR1 MNHNY and CDR2 SVGAGI come from the germline V gene (reference sequence). For the CDR3, the DNA is TGTGCCAGCAGGAAACGCCTGTTCGGGGAGCTGTTTTTT. Translated, it gives CASRKRLFGELFF.

The chain joins TRBV7-9 to TRBJ2-1; a weak D match, TRBD2 (5 bases). CDR3 length: 16 amino acids. Trimming stripped 0 bases from V and 4 bases from J, with 13 bases between. Germline-derived CDR1 and CDR2 are SEHNR and FQNEAQ (reference sequence). CDR3 loop: CASSLAGALGYNEQFF. The DNA for the CDR3 is TGTGCCAGCAGCTTAGCGGGAGCCTTGGGGTACAATGAGCAGTTCTTC.

The V and J genes are TRBV5-8 and TRBJ1-4; no definite D call. The CDR3 extends over 14 amino acids. V was shortened by 4 bases and J by 5 bases, with 12 bases between the two germline ends. The germline V gene has CDR1 SGHTS and CDR2 YDEGEE. The CDR3 DNA follows: TGTGCCAGCAGCCCACCAGGACGGAATGAAAAACTGTTTTTT. Its protein product is CASSPPGRNEKLFF. The full variable domain, with the rest looked up from reference TRBV5-8 and TRBJ1-4, is EAGVTQSPTHLIKTRGQQATLRCSPISGHTSVYWYQQALGLGLQFLLWYDEGEERNRGNFPPRFSGRQFPNYSSELNVNALELEDSALYLCASSPPGRNEKLFFGSGTQLSVL.

The genes are TRBV5-1 and TRBJ2-5; TRBD2 matches at 13 bases. CDR3 size: 16 residues. After removal of 3 bases from V and 2 bases from J, the junction contained 4 bases not matched to a gene. Germline CDR1 reads SGHRS; CDR2 reads YFSETQ. The CDR3 region is CASSWGTSGDQETQYF. The DNA for the CDR3 is TGCGCCAGCAGCTGGGGGACTAGCGGGGATCAAGAGACCCAGTACTTC.

The rearrangement uses TRBV6-6 and TRBJ2-1; TRBD2 matches 12 bases. Germline V gene data show CDR1 as MNHNY and CDR2 as SVGAGI (reference sequence). Losses at the gene ends were 8 bases for V and 3 bases for J; bases not matched to a gene: 5. The CDR3 contains 15 residues. The CDR3 sequence: CASLLAGGHYNEQFF. The CDR3 nucleotides read TGTGCCAGCCTTCTAGCGGGAGGGCACTACAATGAGCAGTTCTTC.

The rearrangement uses TRBV7-9 and TRBJ2-3, with 10 bases fitting TRBD2. Germline V gene sequence: CDR1 SEHNR, CDR2 FQNEAQ (reference sequence). J lost 5 bases, V lost 4 bases, and 9 bases had no gene match. This CDR3 contains 16 residues. CDR3 sequence reads: CASSWPGTSEGDTQYF. For the CDR3, the DNA is TGTGCCAGCAGCTGGCCCGGGACTAGCGAAGGAGATACGCAGTATTTT.